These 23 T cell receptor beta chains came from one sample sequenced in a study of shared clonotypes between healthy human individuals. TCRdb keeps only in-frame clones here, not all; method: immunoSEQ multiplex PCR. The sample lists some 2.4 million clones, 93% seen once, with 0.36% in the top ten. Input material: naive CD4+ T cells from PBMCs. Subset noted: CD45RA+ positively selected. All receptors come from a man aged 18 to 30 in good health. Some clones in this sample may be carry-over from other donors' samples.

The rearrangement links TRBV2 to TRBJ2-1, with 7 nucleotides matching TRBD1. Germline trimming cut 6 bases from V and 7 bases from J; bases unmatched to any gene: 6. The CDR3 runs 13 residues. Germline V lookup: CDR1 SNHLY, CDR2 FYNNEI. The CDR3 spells CASSLQGVNEQFF. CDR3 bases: TGTGCCAGCAGCCTCCAGGGGGTAAATGAGCAGTTCTTC.

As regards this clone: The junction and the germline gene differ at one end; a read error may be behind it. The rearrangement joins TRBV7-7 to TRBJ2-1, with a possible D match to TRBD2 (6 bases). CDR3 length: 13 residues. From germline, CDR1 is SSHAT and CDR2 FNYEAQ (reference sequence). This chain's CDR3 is CASSPSYGRELVF. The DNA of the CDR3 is TGTGCCAGCAGCCCAAGCTACGGCCGGGAGTTAGTCTTC.

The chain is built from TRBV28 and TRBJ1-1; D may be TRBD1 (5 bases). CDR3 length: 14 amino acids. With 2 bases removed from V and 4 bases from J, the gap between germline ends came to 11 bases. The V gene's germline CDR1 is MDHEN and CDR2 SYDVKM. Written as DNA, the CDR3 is TGTGCCAGCAGTTTAGGGGGGAGAAGCACTGAAGCTTTCTTT. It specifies CASSLGGRSTEAFF.

The CDR3 DNA reads as TGTGCCATCAGGGGGGGCGGGGCAAACTATGGCTACACCTTC. Translation gives CAIRGGGANYGYTF. The V call is TRBV10-3, the J call TRBJ1-2; perhaps TRBD1 as D (6 bases). The ends were cut back, 6 bases at V and 2 bases at J, with 13 bases in the middle. Germline CDR1 ENHRY, CDR2 SYGVKD. This CDR3 has 14 residues.

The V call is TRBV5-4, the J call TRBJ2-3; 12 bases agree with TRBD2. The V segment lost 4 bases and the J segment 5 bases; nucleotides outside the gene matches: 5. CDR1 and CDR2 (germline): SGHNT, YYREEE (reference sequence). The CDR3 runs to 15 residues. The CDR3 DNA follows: TGTGCCAGCAGCCCGACTAGCGGGAGTGGAGATACGCAGTATTTT. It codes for CASSPTSGSGDTQYF.

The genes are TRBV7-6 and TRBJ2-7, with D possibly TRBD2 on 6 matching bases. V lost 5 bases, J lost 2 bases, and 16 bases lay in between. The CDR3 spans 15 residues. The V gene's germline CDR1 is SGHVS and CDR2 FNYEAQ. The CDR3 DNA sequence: TGTGCCAGCAGCCCCACTAGCCGAGGGACCTACGAGCAGTACTTC. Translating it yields CASSPTSRGTYEQYF.

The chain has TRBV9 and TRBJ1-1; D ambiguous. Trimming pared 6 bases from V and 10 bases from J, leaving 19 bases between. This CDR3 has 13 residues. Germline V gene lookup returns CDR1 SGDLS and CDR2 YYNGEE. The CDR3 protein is CASTPPDGAAAFF. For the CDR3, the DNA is TGTGCCAGCACCCCCCCGGATGGTGCGGCAGCTTTCTTT. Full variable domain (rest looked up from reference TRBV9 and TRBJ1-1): DSGVTQTPKHLITATGQRVTLRCSPRSGDLSVYWYQQSLDQGLQFLIQYYNGEERAKGNILERFSAQQFPDLHSELNLSSLELGDSALYFCASTPPDGAAAFFGQGTRLTVV.

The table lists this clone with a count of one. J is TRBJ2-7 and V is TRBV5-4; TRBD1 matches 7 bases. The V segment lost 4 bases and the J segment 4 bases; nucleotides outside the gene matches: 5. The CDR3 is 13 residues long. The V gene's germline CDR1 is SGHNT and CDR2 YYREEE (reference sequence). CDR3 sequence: CASSHGTEYEQYF. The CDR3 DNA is TGTGCCAGCAGCCACGGGACAGAGTACGAGCAGTACTTC.

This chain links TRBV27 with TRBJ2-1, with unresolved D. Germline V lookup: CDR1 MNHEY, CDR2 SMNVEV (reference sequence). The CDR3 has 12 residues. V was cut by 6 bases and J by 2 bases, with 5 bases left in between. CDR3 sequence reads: CASRITYNEQFF. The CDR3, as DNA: TGTGCCAGCAGGATAACCTACAATGAGCAGTTCTTC.

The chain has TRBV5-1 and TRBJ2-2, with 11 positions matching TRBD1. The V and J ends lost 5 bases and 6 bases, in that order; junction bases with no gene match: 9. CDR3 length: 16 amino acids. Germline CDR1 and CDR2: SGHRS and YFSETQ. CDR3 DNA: TGCGCCAGCAGTTTGAGGGGACAGGGGGATCCCGGGGAGCTGTTTTTT. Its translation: CASSLRGQGDPGELFF.

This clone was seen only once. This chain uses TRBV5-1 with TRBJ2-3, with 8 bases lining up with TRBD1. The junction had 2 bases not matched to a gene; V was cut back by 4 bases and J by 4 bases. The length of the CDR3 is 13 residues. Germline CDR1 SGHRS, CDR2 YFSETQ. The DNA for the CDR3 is TGCGCCAGCAGCAAGACAGGGGCAGATACGCAGTATTTT. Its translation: CASSKTGADTQYF.

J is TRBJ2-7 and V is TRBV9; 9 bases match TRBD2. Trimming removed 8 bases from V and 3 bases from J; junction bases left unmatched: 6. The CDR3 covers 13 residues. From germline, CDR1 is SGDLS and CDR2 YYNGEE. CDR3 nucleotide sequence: TGTGCCAGGTGTAGCGGGAGCTGCTACGAGCAGTACTTC. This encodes CARCSGSCYEQYF.

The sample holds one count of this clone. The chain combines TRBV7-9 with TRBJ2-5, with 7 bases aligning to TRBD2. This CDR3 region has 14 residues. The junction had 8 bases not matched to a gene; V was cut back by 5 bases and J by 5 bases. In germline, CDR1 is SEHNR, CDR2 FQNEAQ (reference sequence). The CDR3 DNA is TGTGCCAGCAGCGCCGGGACTATTGTGGAGACCCAGTACTTC. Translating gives CASSAGTIVETQYF.

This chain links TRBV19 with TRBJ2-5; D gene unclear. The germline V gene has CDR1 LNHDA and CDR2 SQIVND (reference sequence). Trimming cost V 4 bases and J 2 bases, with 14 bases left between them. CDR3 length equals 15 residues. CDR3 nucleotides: TGTGCCAGTAGTACTCGGCGCGCACCTCAAGAGACCCAGTACTTC. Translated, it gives CASSTRRAPQETQYF.

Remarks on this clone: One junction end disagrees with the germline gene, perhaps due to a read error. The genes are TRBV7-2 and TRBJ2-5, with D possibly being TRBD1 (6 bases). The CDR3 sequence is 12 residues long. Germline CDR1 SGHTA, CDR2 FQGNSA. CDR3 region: CASSLASRQADF. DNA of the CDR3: TGTGCCAGCAGCTTAGCGTCGAGACAGGCAGACTTC.

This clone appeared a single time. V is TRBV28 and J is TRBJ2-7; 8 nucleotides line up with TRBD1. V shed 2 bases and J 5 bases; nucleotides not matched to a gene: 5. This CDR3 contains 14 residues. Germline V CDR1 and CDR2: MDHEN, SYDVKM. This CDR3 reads CASSLGQGVNEQYF. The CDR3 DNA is TGTGCCAGCAGTTTAGGACAGGGTGTCAACGAGCAGTACTTC.

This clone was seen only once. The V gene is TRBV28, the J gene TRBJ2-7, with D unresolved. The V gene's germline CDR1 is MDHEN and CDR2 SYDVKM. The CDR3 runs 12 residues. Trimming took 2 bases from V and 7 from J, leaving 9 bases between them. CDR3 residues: CASSLITGEQYF. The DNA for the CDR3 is TGTGCCAGCAGTTTAATTACTGGAGAGCAGTACTTC. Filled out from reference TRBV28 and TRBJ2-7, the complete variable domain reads DVKVTQSSRYLVKRTGEKVFLECVQDMDHENMFWYRQDPGLGLRLIYFSYDVKMKEKGDIPEGYSVSREKKERFSLILESASTNQTSMYLCASSLITGEQYFGPGTRLTVT.

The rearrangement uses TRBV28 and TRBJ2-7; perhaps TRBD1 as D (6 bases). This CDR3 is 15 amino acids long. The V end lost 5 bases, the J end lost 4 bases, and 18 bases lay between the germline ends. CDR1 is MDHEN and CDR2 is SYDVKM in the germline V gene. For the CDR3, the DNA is TGTGCCAGCAGTAGACCCCGGACAGCCGAATACGAGCAGTACTTC. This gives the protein CASSRPRTAEYEQYF.

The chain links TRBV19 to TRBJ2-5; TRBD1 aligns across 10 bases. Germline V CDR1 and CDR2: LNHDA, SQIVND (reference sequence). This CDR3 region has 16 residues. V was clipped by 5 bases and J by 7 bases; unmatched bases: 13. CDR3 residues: CASSVLRDRGEGTQYF. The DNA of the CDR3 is TGTGCCAGTAGTGTCCTCCGGGACAGGGGCGAGGGGACCCAGTACTTC. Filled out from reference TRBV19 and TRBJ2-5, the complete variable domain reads DGGITQSPKYLFRKEGQNVTLSCEQNLNHDAMYWYRQDPGQGLRLIYYSQIVNDFQKGDIAEGYSVSREKKESFPLTVTSAQKNPTAFYLCASSVLRDRGEGTQYFGPGTRLLVL.

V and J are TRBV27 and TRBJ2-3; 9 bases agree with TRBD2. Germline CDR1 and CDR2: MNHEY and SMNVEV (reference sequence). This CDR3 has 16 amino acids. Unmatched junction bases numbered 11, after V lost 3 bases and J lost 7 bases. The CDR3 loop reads CASSFFLREGTYTQYF. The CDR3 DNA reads TGTGCCAGCAGTTTTTTTCTGCGGGAGGGGACGTATACGCAGTATTTT.

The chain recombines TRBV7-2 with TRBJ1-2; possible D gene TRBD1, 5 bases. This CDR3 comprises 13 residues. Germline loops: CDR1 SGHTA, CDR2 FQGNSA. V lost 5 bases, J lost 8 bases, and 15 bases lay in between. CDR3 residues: CASSPQGLGGYTF. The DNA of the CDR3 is TGTGCCAGCAGCCCGCAGGGTTTAGGAGGCTACACCTTC.

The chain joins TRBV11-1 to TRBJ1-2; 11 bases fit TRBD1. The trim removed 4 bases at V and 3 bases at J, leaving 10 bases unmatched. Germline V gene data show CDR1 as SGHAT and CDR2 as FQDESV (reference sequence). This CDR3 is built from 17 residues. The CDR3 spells CASSSDRDRGLYYGYTF. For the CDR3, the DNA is TGTGCCAGCAGCTCCGACCGGGACAGGGGGTTGTACTATGGCTACACCTTC. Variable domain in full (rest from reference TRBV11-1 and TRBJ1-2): EAEVAQSPRYKITEKSQAVAFWCDPISGHATLYWYRQILGQGPELLVQFQDESVVDDSQLPKDRFSAERLKGVDSTLKIQPAELGDSAMYLCASSSDRDRGLYYGYTFGSGTRLTVV.

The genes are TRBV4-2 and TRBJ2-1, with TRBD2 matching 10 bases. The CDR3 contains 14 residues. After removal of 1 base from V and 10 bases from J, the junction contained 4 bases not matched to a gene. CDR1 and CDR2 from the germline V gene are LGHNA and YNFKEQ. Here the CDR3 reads CASSQGLAGEEQFF. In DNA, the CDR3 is TGTGCCAGCAGCCAAGGGCTAGCGGGGGAAGAGCAGTTCTTC.